The clone carrying this TCR beta chain was counted ten times or more. The data originate from a study of early T cells in non-severe SARS-CoV-2 infection. Attachment of unique molecular identifiers to individual cDNA molecules was performed. TCRdb re-called the 5' RACE reads with MiXCR, one entry per CDR3 protein. The top ten hold about 6.1% of the sample, which has under 45,000 distinct CDR3 sequences, about 5.3% seen once. This CDR3 comprises 15 residues. V lost 3 bases, J lost 1 base, and 4 bases stayed unmatched. This TCR came from an adult who was a healthcare worker with PCR-confirmed SARS-CoV-2 infection or an uninfected control (not recorded which). The chain has TRBV12-3 or TRBV12-4 and TRBJ2-3; 7 bases map to TRBD1. The sample here was whole blood, taken at baseline. CDR3 sequence reads: CASSLRTGGTDTQYF. The CDR3, as DNA: TGTGCCAGCAGTTTGAGGACAGGAGGCACAGATACGCAGTATTTT.